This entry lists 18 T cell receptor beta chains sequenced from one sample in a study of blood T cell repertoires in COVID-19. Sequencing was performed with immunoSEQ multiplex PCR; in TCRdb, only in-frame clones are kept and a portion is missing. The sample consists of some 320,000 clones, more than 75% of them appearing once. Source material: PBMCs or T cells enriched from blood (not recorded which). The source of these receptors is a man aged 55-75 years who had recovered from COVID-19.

The CDR3 sequence is CASKGKGRTNSPLHF. In DNA form, the CDR3 reads TGTGCCAGTAAGGGGAAGGGCAGGACTAATTCACCCCTCCACTTT. The V gene is TRBV19, the J gene TRBJ1-6, with D perhaps TRBD1 (5 bases). Trimming took 7 bases from V and 6 from J, leaving 16 bases between them. CDR3 length: 15 amino acids. Germline V lookup: CDR1 LNHDA, CDR2 SQIVND (reference sequence). Using reference TRBV19 and TRBJ1-6 for the parts outside the CDR3, the full variable domain is DGGITQSPKYLFRKEGQNVTLSCEQNLNHDAMYWYRQDPGQGLRLIYYSQIVNDFQKGDIAEGYSVSREKKESFPLTVTSAQKNPTAFYLCASKGKGRTNSPLHFGNGTRLTVT.

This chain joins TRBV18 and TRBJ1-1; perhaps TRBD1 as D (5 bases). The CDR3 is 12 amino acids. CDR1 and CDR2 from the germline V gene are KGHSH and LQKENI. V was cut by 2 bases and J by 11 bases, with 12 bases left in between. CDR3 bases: TGTGCCAGCTCACCAACGGACACGAGGGCTTTCTTT. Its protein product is CASSPTDTRAFF.

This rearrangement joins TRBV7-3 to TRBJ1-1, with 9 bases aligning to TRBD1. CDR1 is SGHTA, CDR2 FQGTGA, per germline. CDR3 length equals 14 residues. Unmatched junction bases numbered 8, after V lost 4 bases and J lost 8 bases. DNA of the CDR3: TGTGCCAGCAGCTCGGAACAGGGGGCAACAGAAGCTTTCTTT. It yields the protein CASSSEQGATEAFF. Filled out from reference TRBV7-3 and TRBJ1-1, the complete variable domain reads GAGVSQTPSNKVTEKGKYVELRCDPISGHTALYWYRQSLGQGPEFLIYFQGTGAADDSGLPNDRFFAVRPEGSVSTLKIQRTERGDSAVYLCASSSEQGATEAFFGQGTRLTVV.

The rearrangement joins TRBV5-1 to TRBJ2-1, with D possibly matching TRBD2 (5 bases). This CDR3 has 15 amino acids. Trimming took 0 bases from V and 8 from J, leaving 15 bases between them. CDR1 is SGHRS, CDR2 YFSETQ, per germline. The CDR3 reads CASSLETAEDHEQFF. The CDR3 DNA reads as TGCGCCAGCAGCTTGGAAACAGCGGAAGACCATGAGCAGTTCTTC.

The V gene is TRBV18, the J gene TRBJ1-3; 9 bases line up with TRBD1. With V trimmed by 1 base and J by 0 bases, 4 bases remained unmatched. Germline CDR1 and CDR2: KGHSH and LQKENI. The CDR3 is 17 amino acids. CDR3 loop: CASSPLGQGSSGNTIYF. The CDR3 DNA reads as TGTGCCAGCTCACCACTTGGACAGGGGAGCTCTGGAAACACCATATATTTT.

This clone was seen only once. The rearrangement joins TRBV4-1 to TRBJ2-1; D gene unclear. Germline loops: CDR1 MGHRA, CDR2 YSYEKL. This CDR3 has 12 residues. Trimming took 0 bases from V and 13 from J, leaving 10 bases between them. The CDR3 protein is CASSQDLALQFF. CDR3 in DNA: TGCGCCAGCAGCCAAGACTTGGCTTTACAGTTCTTC.

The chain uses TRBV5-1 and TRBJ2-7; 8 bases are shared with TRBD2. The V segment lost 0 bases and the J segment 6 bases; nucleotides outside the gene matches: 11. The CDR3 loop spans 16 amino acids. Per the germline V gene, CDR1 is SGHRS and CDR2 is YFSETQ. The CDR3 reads CASSLDSPGGIREQYF. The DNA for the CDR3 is TGCGCCAGCAGCTTGGATTCCCCGGGGGGGATCCGCGAGCAGTACTTC.

The CDR3 DNA reads as TGTGCCAGCAGCCTGGCGGGGGCAGGAGGCTACACCTTC. Its translation: CASSLAGAGGYTF. The chain has TRBV7-2 and TRBJ1-2; possibly TRBD1 for D (6 bases). The CDR3 spans 13 residues. Germline V lookup: CDR1 SGHTA, CDR2 FQGNSA. Trimming left V 5 bases short and J 8 bases short, with 15 bases between.

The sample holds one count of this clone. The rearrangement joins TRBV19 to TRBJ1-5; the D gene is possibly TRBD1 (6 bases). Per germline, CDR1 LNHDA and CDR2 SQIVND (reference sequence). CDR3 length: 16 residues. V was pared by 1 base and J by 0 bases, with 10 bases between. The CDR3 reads CASSIGTVYSNQPQHF. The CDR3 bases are TGTGCCAGTAGTATAGGGACAGTTTATAGCAATCAGCCCCAGCATTTT.

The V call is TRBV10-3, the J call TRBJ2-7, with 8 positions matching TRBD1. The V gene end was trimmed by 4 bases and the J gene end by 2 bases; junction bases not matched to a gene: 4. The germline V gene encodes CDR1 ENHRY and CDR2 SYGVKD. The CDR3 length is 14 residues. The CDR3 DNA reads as TGTGCCATCAGTGTTGACAGGGGTACCTACGAGCAGTACTTC. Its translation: CAISVDRGTYEQYF.

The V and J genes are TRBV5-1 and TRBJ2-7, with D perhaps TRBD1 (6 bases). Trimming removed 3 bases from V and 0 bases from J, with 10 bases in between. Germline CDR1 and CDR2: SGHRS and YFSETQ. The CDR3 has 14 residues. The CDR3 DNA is TGCGCCAGCAGCTCGGGACACACCTCCTACGAGCAGTACTTC. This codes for CASSSGHTSYEQYF.

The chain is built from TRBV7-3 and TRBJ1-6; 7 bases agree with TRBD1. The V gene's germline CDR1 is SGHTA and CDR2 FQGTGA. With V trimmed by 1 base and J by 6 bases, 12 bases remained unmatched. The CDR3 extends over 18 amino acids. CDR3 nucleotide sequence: TGTGCCAGCAGCTTAAAGGGTGGCCTTCCAGGGGGTAATTCACCCCTCCACTTT. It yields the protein CASSLKGGLPGGNSPLHF.

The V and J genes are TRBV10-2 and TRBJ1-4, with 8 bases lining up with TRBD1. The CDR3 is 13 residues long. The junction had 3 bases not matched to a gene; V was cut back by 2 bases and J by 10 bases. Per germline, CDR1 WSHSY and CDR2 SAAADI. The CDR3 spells CASSEQGAGKLFF. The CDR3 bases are TGCGCCAGCAGTGAGCAGGGGGCCGGAAAACTGTTTTTT.

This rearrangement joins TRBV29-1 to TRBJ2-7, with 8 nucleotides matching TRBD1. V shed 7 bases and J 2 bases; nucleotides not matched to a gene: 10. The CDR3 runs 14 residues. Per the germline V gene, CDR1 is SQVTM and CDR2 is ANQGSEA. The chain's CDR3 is CSAGQGPQPYEQYF. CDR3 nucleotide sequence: TGCAGCGCCGGACAGGGTCCCCAACCCTACGAGCAGTACTTC.

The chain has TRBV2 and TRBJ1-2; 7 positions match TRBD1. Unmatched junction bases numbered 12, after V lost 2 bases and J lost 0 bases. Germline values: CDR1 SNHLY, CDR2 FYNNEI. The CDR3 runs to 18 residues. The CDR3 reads CASSELNPRDRTNYGYTF. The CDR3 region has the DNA TGTGCCAGCAGTGAATTAAACCCCCGGGACAGAACTAACTATGGCTACACCTTC.

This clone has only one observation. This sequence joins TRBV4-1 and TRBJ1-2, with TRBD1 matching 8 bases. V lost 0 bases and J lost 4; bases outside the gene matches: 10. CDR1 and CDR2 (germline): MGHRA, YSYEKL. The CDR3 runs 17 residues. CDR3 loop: CASSQDSQGARIYGYTF. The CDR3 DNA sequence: TGCGCCAGCAGCCAAGACTCGCAGGGGGCGCGGATCTATGGCTACACCTTC.

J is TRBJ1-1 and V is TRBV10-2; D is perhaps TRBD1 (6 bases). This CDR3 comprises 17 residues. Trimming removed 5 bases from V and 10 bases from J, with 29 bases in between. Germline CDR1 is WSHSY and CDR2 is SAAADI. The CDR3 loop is CASSFALGPGQIFGAFF. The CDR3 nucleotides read TGCGCCAGCAGTTTTGCGTTAGGACCCGGACAGATTTTTGGAGCTTTCTTT.

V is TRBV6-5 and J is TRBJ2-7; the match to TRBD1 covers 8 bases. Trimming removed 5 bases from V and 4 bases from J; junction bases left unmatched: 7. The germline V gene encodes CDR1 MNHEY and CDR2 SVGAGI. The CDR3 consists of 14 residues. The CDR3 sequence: CASSLTGAPYEQYF. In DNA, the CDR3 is TGTGCCAGCAGTCTGACAGGGGCCCCTTACGAGCAGTACTTC.